Here is one T cell receptor beta chain with its context. This clone was detected only once. No cognate antigen has been identified for it. No per-base quality is available; no much larger clone lies one base away. The CDR3 goes from the cysteine to the phenylalanine over 13 residues. Left in the record is the CDR3 DNA by itself, 39 bases read in frame from the first base. V is cut by 8 bases and J by 7 bases, and the space between the germline ends is 17 bases. Per the germline V gene (reference sequence), LNHNV is the CDR1 and YYDKDF is the CDR2. TCRbeta CDR3 regions were amplified from genomic DNA using the immunoSEQ Assay, a bias-controlled multiplex PCR. Per the source publication's procedure: The number of nucleated cells in each sample was estimated by amplification of reference gene primers within the assay. To quantify the absolute abundance of each unique TCRbeta CDR3 rearrangement, sequence reads were collapsed and filtered. For each sample, productive Simpson clonality was calculated as the square root of Simpson's diversity index over productive rearrangements. The table comes from immuneACCESS by way of TCRdb, which keeps in-frame sequences with V and J called. Part of the clones is missing from these tables; in studies checked, under half for an unresolved V gene and the rest for unknown reasons. V, J and clone size reflect that table, while D and trimming were determined from the DNA. This sample gives fewer than 200,000 clones in total; 84% of them show up just once. The ten largest clones take up 3% to 3.5% of the sample.

In the prospective study, participants were about 18 to 95 years old, resided in around 25 geographic areas of the United States, and were enrolled through a virtual design. In the prospective study, participants were assigned to cohorts based on the clinical history participants reported in a screening survey and a study questionnaire. Exposed participants had been in contact with someone with a PCR-confirmed or clinician-diagnosed COVID-19 case within 2 weeks of study entry. Mobile phlebotomists in the prospective study collected whole blood, serum and a nasopharyngeal or oropharyngeal swab from every participant. Over a roughly 2-month period, participants in the prospective study had the option of providing additional blood draws and questionnaires. Blood samples from the prospective study were shipped frozen or at room temperature prior to DNA extraction. The data were taken from a study of blood T cell repertoires in COVID-19 (dated by TCRdb to 2018 to 2021). Broadly, across the study: Samples covering the acute and convalescent phases of COVID-19 were provided by collaborators in the United States, Italy and Spain. The prospective study material was composed of cDNA or gDNA derived from T cells, B-cell-depleted T cells, or PBMCs. Deeply sampled blood TCRbeta repertoires from subjects exposed to, actively infected with, or recovered from COVID-19 were included in the dataset. The repertoires were released in a freely available public database intended as a resource for research on the immune response to SARS-CoV-2. Samples were obtained from the ongoing ImmuneRACE study (first 160 participants) and from 1,254 subjects provided by 6 global collaborators. Nearly every sample came with metadata listing a de-identified subject ID, COVID-19 status, age in years and sex. HLA class I and class II types, where available, came from metadata supplied by the sample provider rather than from assay-based typing. The full study reports these points: The quantity of clinical and demographic metadata differed by source and by participant and was supplied without curation.

The source is a woman aged 25 to 45 who had been exposed to COVID-19. The rearranged segments are TRBV15 and TRBJ1-2; matching of 6 bases hints at TRBD1 as the D gene. Sequenced input: PBMCs or T cells enriched from blood (not recorded which). The DNA reads as follows: TGTGCCACCGGTCACAGGGCCGAGTCTGGCTACACCTTC. This gives the protein CATGHRAESGYTF. The CDR3 plus the reference TRBV15 and TRBJ1-2 genes for the other parts give the full variable domain: DAMVIQNPRYQVTQFGKPVTLSCSQTLNHNVMYWYQQKSSQAPKLLFHYYDKDFNNEADTPDNFQSRRPNTSFCFLDIRSPGLGDTAMYLCATGHRAESGYTFGSGTRLTVV.